The clone carrying this T cell receptor beta chain was counted between two and nine times. As yet, its antigen is unknown. This sample stems from a study of cytomegalovirus exposure and HLA in healthy donors. Study in general: The Caucasian-associated ancestry cluster held around 81% of 398 genotyped donors.

The PCR contained 60 Vbeta and 13 Jbeta primers. Data came from immunoSEQ multiplex PCR; TCRdb stores just in-frame clones and leaves some out. The sample has about 55,000 clones, roughly 70% seen once. Study conclusions and caveats: Clonal expansion, a later analysis showed, was greater in HLA-associated TCR beta chains than in equally common others. Trimming of TCR beta V- and J-genes showed a link, identified in a later analysis, to a missense DCLRE1C variant. Indistinguishability led to the exclusion of some V segments, TRBV6-2 and TRBV6-3 included.

CDR1 is SGHRS, CDR2 YFSETQ, per germline. J was trimmed by 0 bases and V by 0 bases; bases with no gene match: 2. The CDR3 totals 17 residues. The rearrangement links TRBV5-1 to TRBJ2-3, with 12 bases aligning to TRBD2. The clonotype originates from a man in his forties in good health and CMV-seropositive. The source material was PBMCs. In DNA, the CDR3 is TGCGCCAGCAGCTTGGGACTAGCGGGGGATAGCACAGATACGCAGTATTTT. This sequence encodes CASSLGLAGDSTDTQYF.